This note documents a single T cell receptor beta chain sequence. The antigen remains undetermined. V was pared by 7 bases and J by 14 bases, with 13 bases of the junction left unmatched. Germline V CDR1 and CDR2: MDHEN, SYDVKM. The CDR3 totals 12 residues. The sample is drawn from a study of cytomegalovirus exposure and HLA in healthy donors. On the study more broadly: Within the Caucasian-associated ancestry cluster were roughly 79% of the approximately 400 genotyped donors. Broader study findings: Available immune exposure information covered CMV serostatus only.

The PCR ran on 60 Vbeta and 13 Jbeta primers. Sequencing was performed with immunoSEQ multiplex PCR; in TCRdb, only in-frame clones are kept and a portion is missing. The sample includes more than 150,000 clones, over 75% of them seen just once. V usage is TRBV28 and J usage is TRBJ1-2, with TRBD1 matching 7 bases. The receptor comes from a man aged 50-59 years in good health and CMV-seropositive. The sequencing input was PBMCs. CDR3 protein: CASTRTGPGGTF. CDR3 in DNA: TGTGCCAGCACAAGGACAGGTCCGGGAGGGACCTTC.